One sample yielded the 30 T cell receptor beta chains listed below, sequenced in a study of blood T cell repertoires in COVID-19. The table came from immunoSEQ multiplex PCR; TCRdb's copy has only in-frame clones and leaves some out. The sample carries approximately 350,000 clones, around 89% recorded once. The sequencing sample was made of peripheral blood. Every receptor here comes from a man aged 40-49 years with acute or convalescent COVID-19.

In this sample, this clone turned up once. Here the CDR3 DNA reads TGTGCCAGCAGAGCAACAGGCCCCCAGAACACTGAAGCTTTCTTT. Protein: CASRATGPQNTEAFF. The chain couples TRBV28 to TRBJ1-1; tentatively, D is TRBD1 (5 bases). The CDR3 has 15 amino acids. The germline V gene encodes CDR1 MDHEN and CDR2 SYDVKM. Trimming removed 6 bases at V and 1 base at J, with 15 bases between.

The chain carries TRBV7-6 and TRBJ1-1; tentative D call: TRBD1 (5 bases). Trimming took off 3 bases at V and 1 base at J, with 9 bases between the two ends. The CDR3 consists of 14 residues. Looked up from germline, CDR1 is SGHVS and CDR2 is FNYEAQ. DNA of the CDR3: TGTGCCAGCAGCTTGTTCGGGGGGAACACTGAAGCTTTCTTT. Its protein is CASSLFGGNTEAFF.

The chain combines TRBV27 with TRBJ1-1; no firm D call. Germline V lookup: CDR1 MNHEY, CDR2 SMNVEV (reference sequence). This CDR3 is 13 amino acids long. The germline V and J ends were trimmed by 6 bases and 1 base, with 9 bases remaining between them. CDR3 nucleotides: TGTGCCAGCAGAACAATCAGGAACACTGAAGCTTTCTTT. Protein sequence: CASRTIRNTEAFF.

The rearrangement uses TRBV5-4 and TRBJ1-4; 9 bases line up with TRBD1. There are 14 residues in the CDR3. V gave up 4 bases and J gave up 8 bases; unmatched junction bases: 6. Germline values: CDR1 SGHNT, CDR2 YYREEE (reference sequence). The chain's CDR3 is CASSLDRGREKLFF. CDR3 in DNA: TGTGCCAGCAGCCTCGACAGGGGGAGGGAAAAACTGTTTTTT.

The chain links TRBV7-2 to TRBJ1-6; D possibly corresponds to TRBD1 (6 bases). V lost 5 bases and J 9 bases, leaving 11 bases between the germline ends. CDR1 is SGHTA and CDR2 is FQGNSA in the germline V gene. The CDR3 sequence is 13 residues long. The CDR3 reads CASSPGVTSPLHF. The CDR3 bases are TGTGCCAGCAGCCCAGGGGTAACTTCACCCCTCCACTTT.

The J gene is TRBJ1-5, the V gene TRBV5-5, with 7 bases that match TRBD1. Germline V gives CDR1 SGHKS, CDR2 YYEKEE (reference sequence). The CDR3 is made up of 13 amino acids. The J segment lost 5 bases and the V segment lost 5 bases, leaving 4 bases of the junction unmatched. The CDR3 reads CASSPDRDQPQHF. CDR3 in DNA: TGTGCCAGCAGTCCCGACAGGGATCAGCCCCAGCATTTT.

The chain is built from TRBV29-1 and TRBJ1-2; perhaps TRBD1 as D (6 bases). Germline assignment: CDR1 SQVTM and CDR2 ANQGSEA. The length of the CDR3 is 13 residues. V was pared by 4 bases and J by 4 bases, with 13 bases between. DNA of the CDR3: TGCAGCGTTGCACAGACAGGTCCCTATGGCTACACCTTC. This encodes CSVAQTGPYGYTF.

The rearrangement links TRBV2 to TRBJ1-1; 9 nucleotides match TRBD1. Germline assignment: CDR1 SNHLY and CDR2 FYNNEI. This CDR3 has 15 amino acids. V shed 6 bases and J 5 bases; nucleotides not matched to a gene: 10. CDR3 region: CASRMGGQGRTEAFF. In DNA form, the CDR3 reads TGTGCCAGCAGGATGGGGGGACAGGGAAGGACTGAAGCTTTCTTT.

This clone was seen just once. This chain joins TRBV5-1 and TRBJ2-2, with TRBD2 matching 8 bases. This CDR3 is built from 16 residues. The germline gives CDR1 SGHRS, CDR2 YFSETQ. J gave up 6 bases and V 2 bases, and 9 bases lay outside the gene matches. The CDR3, as DNA: TGCGCCAGCAGCTTAAGCGGGGGCGTCGGGGCCGGGGAGCTGTTTTTT. Protein sequence: CASSLSGGVGAGELFF.

The chain recombines TRBV7-2 with TRBJ2-3, with D maybe TRBD1 (6 bases). This CDR3 spans 15 amino acids. Trimming cost V 1 base and J 6 bases, with 14 bases left between them. The germline V gene has CDR1 SGHTA and CDR2 FQGNSA. The DNA of the CDR3 is TGTGCCAGCAGCTTAGAGGGGTTGGGGGCGGATACGCAGTATTTT. Its translation is CASSLEGLGADTQYF. Together with reference TRBV7-2 and TRBJ2-3, the CDR3 gives the full variable domain: GAGVSQSPSNKVTEKGKDVELRCDPISGHTALYWYRQSLGQGLEFLIYFQGNSAPDKSGLPSDRFSAERTGGSVSTLTIQRTQQEDSAVYLCASSLEGLGADTQYFGPGTRLTVL.

The J gene is TRBJ2-5, the V gene TRBV5-7; no clear D. TRBV5-7 counts as an open reading frame of uncertain function. Trimming took off 1 base at V and 13 bases at J, with 14 bases between the two ends. This CDR3 comprises 12 residues. CDR3 residues: CASSLRMVRLYF. The CDR3 DNA follows: TGTGCCAGCAGCTTGAGGATGGTGAGGTTGTACTTC.

As concerns this clone: Other DNA sequences in the sample encode the same CDR3. The J gene is TRBJ1-2, the V gene TRBV6-1, with TRBD1 identical over 10 bases. Trimming took 2 bases from V and 8 from J; bases not matched to a gene: 8. CDR3 length equals 15 residues. The germline CDR1 and CDR2 sequences are MNHNS and SASEGT. This CDR3 reads CASSETPGQGSGYTF. As DNA, the CDR3 is TGTGCCAGCAGTGAAACACCGGGACAGGGGAGCGGCTACACCTTC.

CDR3 amino acids: CSASDRTSGRSDTQYF. The CDR3 bases are TGCAGTGCTAGTGATCGGACTAGCGGGAGATCAGATACGCAGTATTTT. The chain links TRBV20-1 to TRBJ2-3, with 13 bases aligning to TRBD2. The CDR3 runs to 16 residues. From germline, CDR1 is DFQATT and CDR2 SNEGSKA (reference sequence). The J segment lost 4 bases and the V segment lost 3 bases, leaving 7 bases of the junction unmatched.

In its sample, this clone was seen many times. At one end the junction does not follow the germline gene, possibly because of a read error. The chain carries TRBV4-1 and TRBJ2-1, with 11 positions matching TRBD1. The CDR3 covers 15 residues. The V gene's germline CDR1 is MGHRA and CDR2 YSYEKL. The CDR3 reads CASTQWTGGINEQFF. The DNA of the CDR3 is TGCGCCAGCACCCAATGGACAGGGGGCATTAATGAGCAGTTCTTC.

The chain carries TRBV11-3 and TRBJ1-1; D call uncertain. This CDR3 has 14 residues. CDR1 and CDR2 (germline): SGHNT, YENEEA. Trimming stripped 5 bases from V and 3 bases from J, with 13 bases between. This chain's CDR3 is CASSPRPEYTEAFF. In nucleotides, the CDR3 is TGTGCCAGCAGCCCCCGCCCGGAGTACACTGAAGCTTTCTTT.

The chain has TRBV4-3 and TRBJ2-4; D call uncertain. Germline V gives CDR1 LGHNA, CDR2 YSLEER. The CDR3 loop spans 14 amino acids. The ends were cut back, 1 base at V and 7 bases at J, with 11 bases in the middle. The CDR3 region has the DNA TGCGCCAGCAGCCAAGTAAATGACTGGAACATTCAGTACTTC. Translated: CASSQVNDWNIQYF.

The V and J genes are TRBV2 and TRBJ1-3; the match to TRBD1 covers 8 bases. Germline-derived CDR1 and CDR2 are SNHLY and FYNNEI. Trimming took 5 bases from V and 4 from J; bases not matched to a gene: 7. This CDR3 is 15 amino acids long. In DNA, the CDR3 is TGTGCCAGCAGTAACCCCGGACAGGGCGGAAACACCATATATTTT. The encoded protein is CASSNPGQGGNTIYF.

The rearrangement joins TRBV30 to TRBJ2-7, with D perhaps matching TRBD2 (5 bases). Trimming removed 4 bases at V and 2 bases at J, with 15 bases between. Per the germline V gene, CDR1 is GTSNPN and CDR2 is SVGIG (reference sequence). The CDR3 sequence is 14 residues long. CDR3: CAWTNGITPYEQYF. In nucleotides, the CDR3 is TGTGCCTGGACAAACGGGATAACCCCCTACGAGCAGTACTTC. Full variable domain (remainder filled in from reference TRBV30 and TRBJ2-7): SQTIHQWPATLVQPVGSPLSLECTVEGTSNPNLYWYRQAAGRGLQLLFYSVGIGQISSEVPQNLSASRPQDRQFILSSKKLLLSDSGFYLCAWTNGITPYEQYFGPGTRLTVT.

In its sample, this clone was seen many times. J is TRBJ2-5 and V is TRBV10-3; D gene ambiguous. V was cut by 6 bases and J by 4 bases, with 12 bases left in between. CDR1 is ENHRY and CDR2 is SYGVKD in the germline V gene. The CDR3 is 13 residues long. This CDR3 is CAIRDTLGETQYF. CDR3 nucleotide sequence: TGTGCCATCAGAGATACTCTAGGAGAGACCCAGTACTTC.

The gene calls are TRBV7-2 and TRBJ2-1; D may be TRBD2 (5 bases). This CDR3 comprises 12 residues. Deletions cut 4 bases from V and 5 bases from J, with 6 bases between. Germline CDR1 and CDR2: SGHTA and FQGNSA. Written as DNA, the CDR3 is TGTGCCAGCAGCTGGCGGGACAATGAGCAGTTCTTC. It codes for CASSWRDNEQFF.

The V gene is TRBV4-3, the J gene TRBJ2-6, with D unresolved. V was shortened by 0 bases and J by 2 bases, with 8 bases between the two germline ends. The CDR3 consists of 16 residues. CDR1 and CDR2 from the germline V gene are LGHNA and YSLEER. The CDR3 coding sequence is TGCGCCAGCAGCCAAGATTACCGGGCTGGGGCCAACGTCCTGACTTTC. This translates into CASSQDYRAGANVLTF.

J is TRBJ1-2 and V is TRBV7-9, with no clear D. The CDR3 contains 14 residues. Trimming took off 7 bases at V and 4 bases at J, with 16 bases between the two ends. Germline lookup yields CDR1 SEHNR and CDR2 FQNEAQ (reference sequence). CDR3 nucleotide sequence: TGTGCCAGCACCAAAAACGGGGATCCCTATGGCTACACCTTC. It specifies CASTKNGDPYGYTF.

This clone was observed a few times. The chain couples TRBV9 to TRBJ1-5, with no clear D. Trimming pared 0 bases from V and 7 bases from J, leaving 8 bases between. The CDR3 is 13 residues long. Germline V gene data show CDR1 as SGDLS and CDR2 as YYNGEE. This CDR3 reads CASSVDSGQPQHF. The CDR3, as DNA: TGTGCCAGCAGCGTAGATTCGGGACAGCCCCAGCATTTT. The whole variable domain, filled in from reference TRBV9 and TRBJ1-5, reads DSGVTQTPKHLITATGQRVTLRCSPRSGDLSVYWYQQSLDQGLQFLIQYYNGEERAKGNILERFSAQQFPDLHSELNLSSLELGDSALYFCASSVDSGQPQHFGDGTRLSIL.

This chain links TRBV12-3 or TRBV12-4 with TRBJ2-5; D possibly corresponds to TRBD2 (5 bases). This CDR3 has 12 residues. V was pared by 6 bases and J by 5 bases, with 10 bases between. The CDR3 is CASRFWEETQYF. CDR3 bases: TGTGCCAGCAGATTTTGGGAGGAGACCCAGTACTTC.

The rearrangement joins TRBV2 to TRBJ2-1, with 7 bases that match TRBD2. Germline loops: CDR1 SNHLY, CDR2 FYNNEI. The V segment lost 6 bases and the J segment 3 bases; nucleotides outside the gene matches: 11. The CDR3 length is 16 residues. DNA for the CDR3: TGTGCCAGCAGCCCGGGACGGGGAGGGGTCTACAATGAGCAGTTCTTC. Protein sequence: CASSPGRGGVYNEQFF. Full variable domain (remainder filled in from reference TRBV2 and TRBJ2-1): EPEVTQTPSHQVTQMGQEVILRCVPISNHLYFYWYRQILGQKVEFLVSFYNNEISEKSEIFDDQFSVERPDGSNFTLKIRSTKLEDSAMYFCASSPGRGGVYNEQFFGPGTRLTVL.

For the CDR3, the DNA is TGCGCCAGCAGCCCCGCGGAACCTCTTCCCAATGAGCAGTTCTTC. Translating it yields CASSPAEPLPNEQFF. The chain joins TRBV5-1 to TRBJ2-1; D unresolved. V was trimmed by 4 bases and J by 6 bases, leaving 17 bases between them. Per germline, CDR1 SGHRS and CDR2 YFSETQ. The CDR3 runs 15 residues.

Details on this clone: Additional DNA sequences in this sample encode the identical CDR3. The chain links TRBV30 to TRBJ1-1; 10 bases fit TRBD1. The CDR3 is 13 amino acids. CDR1 and CDR2 (germline): GTSNPN, SVGIG (reference sequence). V dropped 3 bases and J dropped 4; count of bases not matched to a gene: 2. In nucleotides, the CDR3 is TGTGCCTGGAGCCGGGACAGGGGCACTGAAGCTTTCTTT. Translated, it gives CAWSRDRGTEAFF. The variable domain in full, with the rest retrieved from reference TRBV30 and TRBJ1-1, is SQTIHQWPATLVQPVGSPLSLECTVEGTSNPNLYWYRQAAGRGLQLLFYSVGIGQISSEVPQNLSASRPQDRQFILSSKKLLLSDSGFYLCAWSRDRGTEAFFGQGTRLTVV.

CDR3: CASSQGQGALQPQHF. The DNA of the CDR3 is TGTGCCAGCAGCCAGGGACAGGGGGCGTTGCAGCCCCAGCATTTT. The chain is built from TRBV3-1 (or the pseudogene TRBV3-2) and TRBJ1-5; 12 bases agree with TRBD1. The V and J ends lost 3 bases and 7 bases, in that order; junction bases with no gene match: 4. Germline CDR1 and CDR2: LGHDT and YNNKEL (reference sequence). The CDR3 loop spans 15 amino acids.

The CDR3 nucleotides read TGTGCCAGCAGCGTAGCGGTAGAAACGAACTATGGCTACACCTTC. It encodes CASSVAVETNYGYTF. V gene TRBV9 combines with J gene TRBJ1-2; D is undetermined. The CDR3 is 15 amino acids. Trimming cost V 0 bases and J 2 bases, with 11 bases left between them. In germline, CDR1 is SGDLS, CDR2 YYNGEE.

V and J are TRBV2 and TRBJ1-5; possible D gene TRBD1, 5 bases. Trimming shortened V by 7 bases and J by 1 base, and 8 bases separated the two germline ends. The germline gives CDR1 SNHLY, CDR2 FYNNEI. CDR3 length: 13 amino acids. CDR3: CASKGLSNQPQHF. CDR3 DNA sequence: TGTGCCAGCAAGGGGTTGAGCAATCAGCCCCAGCATTTT.